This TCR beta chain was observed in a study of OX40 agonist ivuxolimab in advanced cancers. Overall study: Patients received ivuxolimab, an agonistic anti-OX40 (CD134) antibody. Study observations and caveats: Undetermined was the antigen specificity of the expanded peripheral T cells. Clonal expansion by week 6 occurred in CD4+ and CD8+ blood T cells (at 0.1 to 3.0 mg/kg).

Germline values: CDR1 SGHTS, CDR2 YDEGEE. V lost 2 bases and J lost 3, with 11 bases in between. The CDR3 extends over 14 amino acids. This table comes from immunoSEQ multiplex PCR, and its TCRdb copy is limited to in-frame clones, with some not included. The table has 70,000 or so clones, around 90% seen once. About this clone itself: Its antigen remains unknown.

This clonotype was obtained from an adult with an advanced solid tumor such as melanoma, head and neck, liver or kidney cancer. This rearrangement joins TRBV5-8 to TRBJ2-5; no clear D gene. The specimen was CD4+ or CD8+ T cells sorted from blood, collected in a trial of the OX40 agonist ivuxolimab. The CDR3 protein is CASSFGYKKETQYF. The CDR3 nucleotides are TGTGCCAGCAGCTTTGGGTACAAAAAAGAGACCCAGTACTTC.